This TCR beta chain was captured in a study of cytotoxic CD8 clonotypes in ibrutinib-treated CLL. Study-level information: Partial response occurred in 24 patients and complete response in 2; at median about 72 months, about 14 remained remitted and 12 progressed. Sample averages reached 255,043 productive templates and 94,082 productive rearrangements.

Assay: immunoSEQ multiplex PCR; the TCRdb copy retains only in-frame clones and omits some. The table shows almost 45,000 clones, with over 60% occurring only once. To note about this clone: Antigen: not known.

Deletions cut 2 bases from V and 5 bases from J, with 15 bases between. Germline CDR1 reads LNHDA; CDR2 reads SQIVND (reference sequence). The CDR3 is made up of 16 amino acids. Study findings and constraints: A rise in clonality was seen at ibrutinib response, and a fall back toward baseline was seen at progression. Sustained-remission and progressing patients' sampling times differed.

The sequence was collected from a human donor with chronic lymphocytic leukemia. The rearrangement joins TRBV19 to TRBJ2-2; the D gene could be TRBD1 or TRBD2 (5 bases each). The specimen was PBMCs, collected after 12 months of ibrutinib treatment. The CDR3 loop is CASSISGTPGTGELFF. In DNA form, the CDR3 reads TGTGCCAGTAGTATATCGGGGACGCCTGGGACCGGGGAGCTGTTTTTT.